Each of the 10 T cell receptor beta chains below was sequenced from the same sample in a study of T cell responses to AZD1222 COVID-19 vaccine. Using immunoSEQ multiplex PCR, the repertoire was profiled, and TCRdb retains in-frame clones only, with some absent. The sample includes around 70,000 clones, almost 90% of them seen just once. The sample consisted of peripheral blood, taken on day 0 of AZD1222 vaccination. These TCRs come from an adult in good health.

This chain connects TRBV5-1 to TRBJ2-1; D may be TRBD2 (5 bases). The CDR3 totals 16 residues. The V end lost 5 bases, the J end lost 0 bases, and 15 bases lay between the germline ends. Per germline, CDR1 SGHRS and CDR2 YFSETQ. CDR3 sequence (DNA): TGCGCCAGCAGTAGGACTGTACTTAGCTCCTACAATGAGCAGTTCTTC. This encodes CASSRTVLSSYNEQFF.

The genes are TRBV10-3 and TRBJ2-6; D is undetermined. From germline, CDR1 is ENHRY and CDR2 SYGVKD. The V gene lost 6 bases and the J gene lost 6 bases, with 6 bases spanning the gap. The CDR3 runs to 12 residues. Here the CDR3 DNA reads TGTGCCATCAGCGCGGAGGCCAACGTCCTGACTTTC. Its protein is CAISAEANVLTF.

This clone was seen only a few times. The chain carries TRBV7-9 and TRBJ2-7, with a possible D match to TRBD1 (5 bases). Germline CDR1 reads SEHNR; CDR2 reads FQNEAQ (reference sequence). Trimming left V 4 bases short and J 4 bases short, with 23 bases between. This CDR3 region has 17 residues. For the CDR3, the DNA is TGTGCCAGCAGCTCCACCGAGGTAGGGGAATATTGGTACGAGCAGTACTTC. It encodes CASSSTEVGEYWYEQYF.

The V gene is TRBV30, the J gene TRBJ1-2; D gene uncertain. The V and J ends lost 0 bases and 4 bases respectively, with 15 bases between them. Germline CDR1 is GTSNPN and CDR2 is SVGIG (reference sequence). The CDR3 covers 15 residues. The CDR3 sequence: CAWSVSGPDVYGYTF. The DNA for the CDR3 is TGTGCCTGGAGTGTATCGGGCCCGGACGTCTATGGCTACACCTTC.

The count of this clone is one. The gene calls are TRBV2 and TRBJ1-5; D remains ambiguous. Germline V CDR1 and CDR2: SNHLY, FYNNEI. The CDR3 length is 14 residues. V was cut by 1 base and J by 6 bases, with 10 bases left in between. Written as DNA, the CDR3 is TGTGCCAGCAGTGAAGAGAGGGCTAGTCAGCCCCAGCATTTT. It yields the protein CASSEERASQPQHF.

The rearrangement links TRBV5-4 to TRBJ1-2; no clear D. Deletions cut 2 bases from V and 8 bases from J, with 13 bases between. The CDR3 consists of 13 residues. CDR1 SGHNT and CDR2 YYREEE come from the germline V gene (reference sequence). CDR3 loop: CASSLYGRGGYTF. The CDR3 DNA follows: TGTGCCAGCAGCTTATACGGACGCGGGGGCTACACCTTC.

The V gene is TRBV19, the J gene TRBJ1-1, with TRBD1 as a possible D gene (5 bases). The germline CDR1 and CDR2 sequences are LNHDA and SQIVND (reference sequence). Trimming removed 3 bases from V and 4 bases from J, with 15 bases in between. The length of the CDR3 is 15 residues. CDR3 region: CASSIGEAGGTEAFF. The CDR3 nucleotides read TGTGCCAGTAGTATTGGTGAGGCTGGGGGCACTGAAGCTTTCTTT.

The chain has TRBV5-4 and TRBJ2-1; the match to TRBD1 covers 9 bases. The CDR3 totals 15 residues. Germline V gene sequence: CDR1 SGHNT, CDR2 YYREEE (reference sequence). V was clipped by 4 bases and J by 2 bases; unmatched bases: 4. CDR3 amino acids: CASSVGQGTYNEQFF. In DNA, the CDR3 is TGTGCCAGCAGCGTGGGACAGGGAACCTACAATGAGCAGTTCTTC.

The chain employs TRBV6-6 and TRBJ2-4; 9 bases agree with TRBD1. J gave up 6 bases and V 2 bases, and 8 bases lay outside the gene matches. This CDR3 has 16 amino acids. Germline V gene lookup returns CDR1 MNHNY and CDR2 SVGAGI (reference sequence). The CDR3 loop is CASSYTAPGQGNIQYF. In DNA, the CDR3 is TGTGCCAGCAGTTACACAGCCCCGGGACAGGGAAACATTCAGTACTTC.

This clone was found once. The CDR3 loop is CASSHPTRGRIEQFF. The CDR3 bases are TGTGCCAGCAGCCACCCCACCCGGGGCAGAATTGAGCAGTTCTTC. V gene TRBV11-2 combines with J gene TRBJ2-1; D may be TRBD1 or TRBD2 (5 bases each). Germline CDR1 is SGHAT and CDR2 is FQNNGV. The CDR3 length is 15 residues. Deletions cut 5 bases from V and 9 bases from J, with 20 bases between.